Listed here are 10 T cell receptor beta chains from one sample, sequenced in a study of T cells in pancreatic ductal adenocarcinoma. The assay was immunoSEQ multiplex PCR, and TCRdb's table has in-frame clones only and misses some. Counted here are over 15,000 clones, more than 75% occurring once; the ten biggest clones make up approximately 15%. Selected pancreatic ductal adenocarcinoma patients had undergone surgery without neoadjuvant therapy. The sequencing sample was made of PBMCs. These TCRs come from a human donor with pancreatic ductal adenocarcinoma.

The J gene is TRBJ1-2, the V gene TRBV7-9; 7 bases match TRBD1. V trimming: 5 bases; J trimming: 0 bases; junction bases outside the gene matches: 12. The CDR3 spans 17 residues. CDR1 is SEHNR and CDR2 is FQNEAQ in the germline V gene (reference sequence). The CDR3 nucleotides read TGTGCCAGCAGCCCGCACCGGGACAGACAAGCTAACTATGGCTACACCTTC. It codes for CASSPHRDRQANYGYTF.

J is TRBJ1-2 and V is TRBV27; 9 bases are shared with TRBD1. V dropped 4 bases and J dropped 4; count of bases not matched to a gene: 7. The CDR3 extends over 15 amino acids. Germline loops: CDR1 MNHEY, CDR2 SMNVEV (reference sequence). CDR3 in amino acids: CASSSRDRATYGYTF. CDR3 sequence (DNA): TGTGCCAGCAGTTCGCGGGACAGGGCTACCTATGGCTACACCTTC.

This clone was counted a single time. V usage is TRBV4-1 and J usage is TRBJ1-1; D is possibly TRBD1 (5 bases). The CDR3 loop spans 14 amino acids. Trimming removed 1 base from V and 4 bases from J, with 10 bases in between. Germline V lookup: CDR1 MGHRA, CDR2 YSYEKL. This chain's CDR3 is CASSQGQGGTEAFF. The CDR3 DNA sequence: TGCGCCAGCAGCCAAGGGCAGGGCGGCACTGAAGCTTTCTTT.

CDR3 sequence (DNA): TGTGCCAGCAGCTTAGATGGGCCCCAGAGCTCTGGAAACACCATATATTTT. Amino acid sequence: CASSLDGPQSSGNTIYF. This chain uses TRBV11-2 with TRBJ1-3; no definite D call. Germline CDR1 SGHAT, CDR2 FQNNGV. The CDR3 spans 17 residues. V was shortened by 0 bases and J by 0 bases, with 12 bases between the two germline ends.

J is TRBJ1-1 and V is TRBV7-9; tentative D call: TRBD1 (5 bases). The CDR3 runs 13 residues. Germline lookup yields CDR1 SEHNR and CDR2 FQNEAQ (reference sequence). V lost 4 bases and J 11 bases, leaving 17 bases between the germline ends. CDR3 nucleotide sequence: TGTGCCAGCAGCTACGGGGAGACGGGGGGGGCTTTCTTT. It codes for CASSYGETGGAFF.

The gene calls are TRBV5-8 and TRBJ2-5; 9 bases match TRBD2. The germline V gene encodes CDR1 SGHTS and CDR2 YDEGEE. The J segment lost 2 bases and the V segment lost 0 bases, leaving 2 bases of the junction unmatched. The CDR3 has 15 residues. CDR3 amino acids: CASSLVLAGQETQYF. The CDR3, as DNA: TGTGCCAGCAGCTTGGTCCTAGCGGGACAAGAGACCCAGTACTTC.

The V gene is TRBV19, the J gene TRBJ2-7; D might be TRBD1 (6 bases). This CDR3 is 14 amino acids long. CDR1 is LNHDA, CDR2 SQIVND, per germline (reference sequence). V lost 2 bases, J lost 1 base, and 9 bases lay in between. CDR3 sequence: CASSIRQESYEQYF. CDR3 in DNA: TGTGCCAGTAGTATACGACAGGAGTCCTACGAGCAGTACTTC.

The rearrangement links TRBV4-2 to TRBJ1-1, with TRBD1 matching 7 bases. The CDR3 consists of 17 residues. Trimming took 0 bases from V and 0 from J; bases not matched to a gene: 7. CDR1 and CDR2 from the germline V gene are LGHNA and YNFKEQ. The DNA for the CDR3 is TGTGCCAGCAGCCAAGATCTGGGGGACAGCATGAACACTGAAGCTTTCTTT. It is translated as CASSQDLGDSMNTEAFF.

The chain combines TRBV4-2 with TRBJ1-4; 8 nucleotides agree with TRBD1. With 0 bases clipped from V and 9 bases from J, the junction kept 9 bases outside the gene matches. This CDR3 is 16 amino acids long. The germline gives CDR1 LGHNA, CDR2 YNFKEQ. CDR3 amino acids: CASSQDQQGADKKLFF. In DNA, the CDR3 is TGTGCCAGCAGCCAAGATCAGCAGGGGGCGGACAAAAAACTGTTTTTT.

V gene TRBV30 combines with J gene TRBJ1-2, with D possibly being TRBD1 (5 bases). CDR3 length equals 14 residues. CDR1 GTSNPN and CDR2 SVGIG come from the germline V gene (reference sequence). The ends were cut back, 0 bases at V and 4 bases at J, with 12 bases in the middle. CDR3 sequence reads: CAWSVTRESYGYTF. The CDR3 DNA reads TGTGCCTGGAGTGTAACCAGGGAGAGCTATGGCTACACCTTC.